This TCR beta chain was retrieved from a study of T cell responses to AZD1222 COVID-19 vaccine (dated by TCRdb to the early 2020s). With respect to the entire study: A total of 233 trial participants underwent TCR sequencing, of whom about 200 received two doses of AZD1222 and some 25 received two doses of the MenACWY control vaccine. Trial participants were enrolled by age into subgroups of 18-55, 56-69 and 70-plus years, and around 150, 28 and 57 TCR-sequenced participants, respectively, were included in these subgroups.

The study at large found these results: The whole spike protein was spanned by vaccine-associated CD4 TCRs, and dominant responses were seen in regions 160-218 and 743-854. Reportedly, almost half of the unique spike-specific TCRs recognized epitopes lying outside the regions that are mutated in the B.1.351 and B.1.1.7 variants. Conclusions about previously exposed vaccinees are limited, since just five to seven AZD1222 recipients were seropositive for SARS-CoV-2 at baseline. The 56-69-year group was small, and its depth increase did not reach significance, likely because of low power. Spike-specific TCR breadth and depth rose significantly after two AZD1222 doses compared with day 0 and with MenACWY recipients. No day 14 peak-response samples were available, so repertoires were characterized only after the peak T cell response. Participants were mostly white British and included more females than males, and it was suggested by the authors that clonal diversity may have been underestimated.

The intended sense of this specimen's time point label: about 28 days (+/-7) after the second vaccine dose. Read against the paper, the sample's treatment or condition label means: meningococcal conjugate vaccine given as trial control. Samples from vaccinated people were obtained from the UK trials COV001 and COV002, which included a single-blind randomized controlled phase 2/3 trial of AZD1222 (ChAdOx1 nCoV-19) in healthy adults. Trial participant PBMC samples were collected at day 0 and day 28 after the second dose for TCRbeta chain sequencing. The CDR3 regions of human TCRbeta chains were subjected to immunosequencing. Processing in the source paper ran as follows. TCRs in the repertoires were matched against a reference library of SARS-CoV-2-specific TCRs that had been generated with the MIRA antigen-specificity platform. Breadth was defined as the fraction of unique TCRs that were SARS-CoV-2-associated, and depth was defined as the fraction of total T cells that were SARS-CoV-2-associated. Using the MIRA data, every spike-specific TCR was mapped to the spike region that the TCR reacted to and assigned to either a CD4 or a CD8 class. Log10-transformed breadth and depth values were compared by one-way ANOVA with Sidak's multiple comparisons tests. The table comes from immuneACCESS by way of TCRdb, which keeps in-frame sequences with V and J called. Part of the clones is missing from these tables; in studies checked, under half for an unresolved V gene and the rest for unknown reasons. Clone size and V and J calls were adopted from that table, with D and trimming inferred from the DNA. The table for this sample lists around 210,000 clones; less than 95% of them were counted only once. The ten top clones hold around 1.7% of the sample.

Concerning this clone itself: Its antigen has not been determined. Base qualities are not recorded, but no much larger clone differs from it by a single base.

CDR1 SQVTM and CDR2 ANQGSEA are derived from the germline V gene. The junction carries 16 bases between V and J, which are trimmed by 5 bases and 1 base respectively. From the cysteine up to the phenylalanine, the CDR3 has a length of 15 residues. The read is trimmed to its CDR3 DNA, 45 bases read in frame from base 1. The TCR sequence derives from an adult who received the MenACWY meningococcal vaccine as a control. The sample was peripheral blood, taken 28 days after the second dose of the MenACWY control vaccine. Rearrangement joined TRBV29-1 to TRBJ2-3, with the D segment identity uncertain. The nucleotides are TGCAGCGTTTCACCCCGGCAGGAAGGCACAGATACGCAGTATTTT. It translates to CSVSPRQEGTDTQYF.